This T cell receptor (beta chain) comes out of a study of T cell responses to AZD1222 COVID-19 vaccine. Study observations and caveats: Reportedly, nearly half the spike-specific TCRs target unmutated variant regions. Vaccine-related CD4 TCRs covered spike, predominating at 160-218 and 743-854. Donors were chiefly white British, with a greater number of females, and clonal diversity was perhaps underestimated. No repertoire was sampled before or during the peak T cell response, only after it.

This table comes from immunoSEQ multiplex PCR, and its TCRdb copy is limited to in-frame clones, with some not included. This table holds fewer than 130,000 clones, about nine tenths found once. Points on this clone: Its antigen is unidentified.

The CDR3 runs 15 residues. From germline, CDR1 is SGHNT and CDR2 YYREEE (reference sequence). Trimming shortened V by 2 bases and J by 7 bases, and 18 bases separated the two germline ends. The genes are TRBV5-4 and TRBJ2-5, with a possible D match to TRBD1 (8 bases). The TCR was taken from an adult who received the AZD1222 COVID-19 vaccine. The sequenced sample was peripheral blood, obtained 28 days after the second AZD1222 dose. Here the CDR3 reads CASSLQQGGVGTQYF. CDR3 in DNA: TGTGCCAGCAGCTTACAACAGGGGGGGGTTGGGACCCAGTACTTC. The variable domain in full, with the rest retrieved from reference TRBV5-4 and TRBJ2-5, is ETGVTQSPTHLIKTRGQQVTLRCSSQSGHNTVSWYQQALGQGPQFIFQYYREEENGRGNFPPRFSGLQFPNYSSELNVNALELDDSALYLCASSLQQGGVGTQYFGPGTRLLVL.